Listed below are T cell receptor beta chains from one sample, sequenced in a study of cytomegalovirus exposure and HLA in healthy donors. The protocol was immunoSEQ multiplex PCR, while the TCRdb copy is restricted to in-frame clones and leaves out a portion. Of some 85,000 clones in the sample, around 81% are singletons; the top ten hold 5.9%. The specimen sequenced was PBMCs. The source is a man between 18 and 29 years old in good health and CMV-seropositive. Each CDR3 is given with its conserved first and last residue. The D gene is left open where the match is weak. Size is stated for part of the rows, as once, few or many counts, or as a class when the clone is expanded.

>.|TRBJ2-7|.|TRBV25-1
CASSEARPTYEQYF
TGTGCCAGCAGTGAAGCCAGGCCGACCTACGAGCAGTACTTC
>few|TRBJ1-1|.|TRBV13
CASSLKTEAFF
TGTGCCAGCAGCTTGAAGACAGAAGCTTTCTTT
>.|TRBJ2-3|.|TRBV28
CASRSGSDTQYF
TGTGCCAGCAGGTCGGGGTCAGATACGCAGTATTTT
>.|TRBJ2-3|.|TRBV28
CASTPAGPPDTQYF
TGTGCCAGCACCCCGGCAGGGCCCCCAGATACGCAGTATTTT
>.|TRBJ1-1|.|TRBV25-1
CASSGYSGTKAFF
TGTGCCAGCAGTGGATATTCCGGGACAAAGGCTTTCTTT
>few|TRBJ1-4|.|TRBV7-3
CASSPSGGGNEKLFF
TGTGCCAGCAGCCCCTCCGGGGGGGGTAATGAAAAACTGTTTTTT
>.|TRBJ2-7|.|TRBV4-1
CASSQEDRDSYEQYF
TGCGCCAGCAGCCAAGAGGACAGAGACTCCTACGAGCAGTACTTC
>.|TRBJ1-1|TRBD1|TRBV7-9
CASSFPFIDRVRAFF
TGTGCCAGCAGCTTCCCTTTCATCGACAGGGTGCGGGCTTTCTTT
>.|TRBJ2-4|.|TRBV5-1
CASSLGGIQYF
TGCGCCAGCAGCTTGGGCGGCATTCAGTACTTC
>.|TRBJ1-1|.|TRBV15
CATSRETGGVEAFF
TGTGCCACCAGCAGAGAGACGGGGGGAGTTGAAGCTTTCTTT
>.|TRBJ2-3|.|TRBV6-1
CASSEGQGLTDTQYF
TGTGCCAGCAGTGAAGGGCAGGGGCTCACAGATACGCAGTATTTT
>few|TRBJ1-2|TRBD1|TRBV7-2
CASSSDREGPFYGYTF
TGTGCCAGCAGCTCGGACAGGGAAGGGCCATTCTATGGCTACACCTTC
>.|TRBJ1-2|TRBD1|TRBV11-2
CASSLQGPNYGYTF
TGTGCCAGCAGCCTACAGGGGCCGAACTATGGCTACACCTTC
>.|TRBJ2-7|TRBD2|TRBV11-2
CASSLLGLGGEQYF
TGTGCCAGCAGCTTATTGGGACTAGGGGGCGAGCAGTACTTC
>.|TRBJ2-7|TRBD1|TRBV5-1
CASSPDRGPYEQYF
TGCGCCAGCAGTCCCGACAGGGGTCCCTACGAGCAGTACTTC
>few|TRBJ1-2|.|TRBV27
CASSLQRNYGYTF
TGTGCCAGCAGTTTACAGAGGAACTATGGCTACACCTTC
>.|TRBJ1-1|.|TRBV29-1
CSVNGRRGTEAFF
TGCAGCGTTAACGGACGGAGGGGTACTGAAGCTTTCTTT
>few|TRBJ2-1|TRBD2|TRBV19
CASSSGGRASDEQFF
TGTGCCAGTAGTTCCGGCGGGAGGGCCTCGGATGAGCAGTTCTTC
>.|TRBJ2-7|TRBD1|TRBV15
CATSIGRDSPYEQYF
TGTGCCACCAGCATCGGCCGGGACAGCCCCTACGAGCAGTACTTC
>.|TRBJ1-4|TRBD1|TRBV6-5
CASSLGTGREKLFF
TGTGCCAGCAGCCTAGGGACAGGGAGAGAAAAACTGTTTTTT
>few|TRBJ1-3|TRBD1|TRBV6-1
CASSEAGQWGRNTIYF
TGTGCCAGCAGTGAGGCGGGACAGTGGGGAAGAAACACCATATATTTT
>.|TRBJ2-3|TRBD2|TRBV5-1
CASSSPAGASGRKDTQYF
TGCGCCAGCAGTTCCCCCGCGGGGGCTAGCGGGAGGAAAGATACGCAGTATTTT
>.|TRBJ2-3|.|TRBV2
CASSSPSEVGRIPDTQYF
TGTGCCAGCAGTTCTCCTTCGGAAGTAGGGAGGATACCAGATACGCAGTATTTT
>.|TRBJ2-1|TRBD2|TRBV7-3
CASSLSGRAHEQFF
TGTGCCAGCAGCTTAAGCGGGAGGGCCCATGAGCAGTTCTTC
>.|TRBJ1-1|TRBD1|TRBV9
CASSVDGTGDTEAFF
TGTGCCAGCAGCGTAGATGGGACAGGGGACACTGAAGCTTTCTTT